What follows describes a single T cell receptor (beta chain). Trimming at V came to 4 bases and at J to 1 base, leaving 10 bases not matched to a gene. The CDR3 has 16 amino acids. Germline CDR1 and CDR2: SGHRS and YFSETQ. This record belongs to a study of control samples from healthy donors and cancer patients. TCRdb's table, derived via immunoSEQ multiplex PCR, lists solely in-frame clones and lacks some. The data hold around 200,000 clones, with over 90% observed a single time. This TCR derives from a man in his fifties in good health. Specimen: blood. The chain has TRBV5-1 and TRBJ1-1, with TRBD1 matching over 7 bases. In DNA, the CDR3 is TGCGCCAGCAGCCCCAGGGGGGTCGTTAGGAACACTGAAGCTTTCTTT. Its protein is CASSPRGVVRNTEAFF.